A selection of T cell receptor beta chains follows, all from one sample in a study of blood T cell repertoires in COVID-19. The protocol was immunoSEQ multiplex PCR, while the TCRdb copy is restricted to in-frame clones and leaves out a portion. The sample consists of 150,000 or so clones, approximately 86% of them appearing once. Sequencing used peripheral blood. The receptors were gathered from a woman aged 70-85 years with COVID-19, enrolled during active disease. The CDR3 runs from the conserved cysteine through the conserved F or W. A D gene is named only where the DNA matches it firmly.

>TRBJ2-1|TRBV28|TRBD2
CAGSLLAGAYNEQFF
>TRBJ1-2|TRBV27|-
CASSLGQGNYGYTF
>TRBJ2-7|TRBV5-5|TRBD1
CASSVDRGFTEQYF
>TRBJ2-5|TRBV3-1/TRBV3-2|TRBD2
CASSLYGGAGETQYF
>TRBJ2-7|TRBV6-5|-
CASSLFPRNYEQYF
>TRBJ2-1|TRBV7-8|-
CASSLGQGSYNEQFF
>TRBJ1-5|TRBV18|-
CASSPSGSNQPQHF
>TRBJ2-5|TRBV27|TRBD1
CASSKSSRGETQYF
>TRBJ1-2|TRBV5-6|-
CASSQDFYGYTF
>TRBJ2-1|TRBV5-1|TRBD1
CASSWNRDRGQNEQFF
>TRBJ1-1|TRBV5-5|TRBD1
CASSYQQGDTEAFF
>TRBJ2-7|TRBV7-6|TRBD1
CASSSTRDSSYEQYF
>TRBJ2-1|TRBV11-3|TRBD1
CASSPTGTGYNEQFF
>TRBJ1-2|TRBV5-1|-
CASSFLPGGWGNGYTF
>TRBJ2-1|TRBV3-1/TRBV3-2|TRBD2
CASSRLAGYEQFF
>TRBJ2-5|TRBV7-9|-
CASSSRGPKQQETQYF
>TRBJ2-1|TRBV7-2|TRBD2
CASSFSGGDEQFF
>TRBJ1-5|TRBV18|-
CASSPTLRGEGQPQHF
>TRBJ1-2|TRBV7-9|-
CASSYYVDWQNYGYTF
>TRBJ2-5|TRBV10-3|TRBD2
CAISGTSVGKTQYF
>TRBJ1-2|TRBV28|TRBD1
CASSGTGVYGGYTF
>TRBJ1-2|TRBV5-5|-
CASSLEFEDYGYTF
>TRBJ1-6|TRBV3-1/TRBV3-2|TRBD1
CASSPRTGLNSPLHF
>TRBJ1-6|TRBV5-5|-
CASSLVRDFSPLHF
>TRBJ2-2|TRBV7-9|TRBD2
CASSFLTSGFTGELFF
>TRBJ2-1|TRBV5-8|-
CASSPWGRFSYNEQFF
>TRBJ1-6|TRBV12-3/TRBV12-4|-
CASSLGGGRALHF
>TRBJ2-3|TRBV11-3|-
CASSMGGGEVYTQYF
>TRBJ2-2|TRBV7-9|-
CASSSILTANTGELFF
>TRBJ2-5|TRBV7-9|TRBD2
CASSFQRGGKETQYF
>TRBJ2-7|TRBV30|-
CAWSRTSPYEQYF
>TRBJ2-1|TRBV27|-
CASSFPGRHQYNEQFF
>TRBJ2-2|TRBV10-3|TRBD1
CALRWGQGANGELFF
>TRBJ1-1|TRBV28|-
CASSGLGFEAFF
>TRBJ2-7|TRBV11-2|TRBD1
CASSLPRQGSLEQYF
>TRBJ2-3|TRBV4-1|TRBD2
CASSLRPRGATDTQYF
>TRBJ2-7|TRBV29-1|-
CSVGQAGSSYEQYF
>TRBJ2-5|TRBV5-1|TRBD1
CASSLAGQITQETQYF
>TRBJ2-7|TRBV12-3/TRBV12-4|-
CASSPQGWEQYF
>TRBJ2-1|TRBV7-9|TRBD2
CASRASTSGVDPFYNEQFF
>TRBJ1-1|TRBV2|-
CASSPFWEAFF
>TRBJ2-7|TRBV25-1|-
CASSPQGFDEQYF
>TRBJ2-5|TRBV11-2|TRBD2
CASSLARGGGAVETQYF
>TRBJ1-3|TRBV28|-
CASSTPDRSSGNTIYF
>TRBJ1-6|TRBV9|-
CASSVEPSGSGSPLHF
>TRBJ2-7|TRBV18|-
CASSPAGEGEQYF
>TRBJ2-5|TRBV19|-
CASSPEARETQYF
>TRBJ2-6|TRBV30|-
CAWASGEANVLTF
>TRBJ1-2|TRBV30|TRBD1
CAWIRDRAIGPYTF
>TRBJ1-2|TRBV7-2|TRBD1
CASSPTGPYDYTF
>TRBJ2-3|TRBV11-2|-
CASSLVGGGGDTQYF
>TRBJ1-4|TRBV11-2|TRBD1
CASSLLGTGLEKLFF